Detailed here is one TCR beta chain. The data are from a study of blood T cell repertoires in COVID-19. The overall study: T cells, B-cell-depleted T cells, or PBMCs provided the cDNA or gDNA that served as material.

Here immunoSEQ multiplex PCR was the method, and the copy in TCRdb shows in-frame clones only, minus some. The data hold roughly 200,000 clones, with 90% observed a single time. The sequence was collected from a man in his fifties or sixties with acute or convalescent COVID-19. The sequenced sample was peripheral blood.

The CDR3 here is CASSSGGLAGGRDIQYF. DNA for the CDR3: TGTGCCAGCAGCTCAGGAGGACTAGCGGGGGGCCGGGACATTCAGTACTTC. This sequence joins TRBV7-9 and TRBJ2-4; TRBD2 matches 14 bases. This CDR3 contains 17 residues. The V gene's germline CDR1 is SEHNR and CDR2 FQNEAQ (reference sequence). After removal of 4 bases from V and 8 bases from J, the junction contained 10 bases not matched to a gene.